This section outlines one T cell receptor beta chain sequence together with its context. This could be a read error, since a much larger clone is one nucleotide away. This sample stems from a study of molecular identifiers for immune sequencing clone quantification. One entry per CDR3 protein, called by TCRdb with MiXCR from the PCR reads. The repertoire has roughly 50,000 distinct CDR3 sequences, about a third of them found once; the top ten carry 3% to 4%. The specimen was naive CD8+ T cells from blood, with Jurkat cell RNA spiked in. Subset meaning: FACS-sorted CD8+CD4-CCR7+CD45RA+ naive T cells. The sequence was collected from a human donor in good health. Some libraries in this study had Jurkat cell RNA spiked in.

The CDR3, as DNA: TGTGCCAGCAGCATAACCCAGGGACTAGCACCAGATACGCAGTATTTT. It yields the protein CASSITQGLAPDTQYF. The chain combines TRBV7-6 with TRBJ2-3, with 9 bases that match TRBD2. The CDR3 is made up of 16 amino acids. With V trimmed by 5 bases and J by 4 bases, 10 bases remained unmatched. Germline V lookup: CDR1 SGHVS, CDR2 FNYEAQ.